The rows below give T cell receptor beta chains drawn from one sample of a study of cytomegalovirus exposure and HLA in healthy donors. The assay was immunoSEQ multiplex PCR, and TCRdb's table has in-frame clones only and misses some. Its table lists over 150,000 clones. The sequencing input was PBMCs. Receptors were obtained from a boy aged 5-17 years in good health and CMV-seronegative. Each CDR3 is given with its conserved first and last residue. D genes are given only for firm matches.

j_gene | v_gene | d_gene | CDR3aa | CDR3nt
TRBJ1-6 | TRBV30 | - | CAWKANSPLHF | TGTGCCTGGAAAGCTAATTCACCCCTCCACTTT
TRBJ2-1 | TRBV6-5 | TRBD2 | CASSLAGGSNEQFF | TGTGCCAGCTCCCTAGCGGGGGGCTCGAATGAGCAGTTCTTC
TRBJ1-6 | TRBV7-6 | TRBD1 | CASSLAVDRFGSPLHF | TGTGCCAGCAGCTTGGCGGTGGACAGGTTTGGTTCACCCCTCCACTTT
TRBJ1-4 | TRBV19 | - | CASRTAGEKLFF | TGTGCCAGTAGGACGGCGGGTGAAAAACTGTTTTTT
TRBJ2-3 | TRBV11-3 | - | CASSRGQAADTQYF | TGTGCCAGCAGCCGAGGGCAGGCAGCAGATACGCAGTATTTT
TRBJ1-5 | TRBV19 | - | CASANSNMVPQHF | TGTGCCAGTGCGAACTCGAATATGGTGCCCCAGCATTTT
TRBJ2-7 | TRBV18 | TRBD1 | CASSPLSGTGIYEQYF | TGTGCCAGCTCACCACTATCCGGGACAGGGATATACGAGCAGTACTTC
TRBJ1-5 | TRBV10-2 | - | CASSVGRSGQPQHF | TGCGCCAGCAGTGTGGGGAGGTCGGGTCAGCCCCAGCATTTT
TRBJ1-1 | TRBV6-5 | - | CASSYEGLNTEAFF | TGTGCCAGCAGTTATGAGGGTCTGAACACTGAAGCTTTCTTT
TRBJ1-1 | TRBV4-1 | TRBD1 | CASSFPEQGGLTEGFF | TGCGCCAGCAGCTTTCCGGAACAGGGGGGCCTTACTGAAGGTTTCTTT
TRBJ2-1 | TRBV7-8 | TRBD2 | CASSSTRPTSGGAGNEQFF | TGTGCCAGCAGCTCCACGCGTCCGACTAGCGGGGGGGCTGGTAATGAGCAGTTCTTC
TRBJ1-2 | TRBV5-1 | - | CASSLEGEGLYGYTF | TGCGCCAGCAGCCTGGAGGGGGAAGGATTATATGGCTACACCTTC
TRBJ1-1 | TRBV30 | TRBD1 | CAFGQGQGTEAFF | TGTGCCTTTGGACAGGGTCAAGGCACTGAAGCTTTCTTT
TRBJ1-4 | TRBV5-1 | - | CASSPQRGGVEKLFF | TGCGCCAGCAGCCCCCAGAGGGGGGGGGTTGAAAAACTGTTTTTT
TRBJ2-6 | TRBV4-2 | - | CASSHRGSTGANVLTF | TGTGCCAGCTCGCATCGGGGTTCTACGGGGGCCAACGTCCTGACTTTC
TRBJ2-1 | TRBV4-3 | TRBD2 | CASSQDVTSDYYNEQFF | TGCGCCAGCAGCCAAGATGTAACTAGCGACTACTACAATGAGCAGTTCTTC
TRBJ2-7 | TRBV9 | - | CASSVGAATYEQYF | TGTGCCAGCAGCGTAGGTGCAGCGACCTACGAGCAGTACTTC
TRBJ2-7 | TRBV9 | TRBD2 | CASSVGVPGGGYEQYF | TGTGCCAGCAGCGTAGGAGTTCCGGGGGGAGGCTACGAGCAGTACTTC
TRBJ2-7 | TRBV7-2 | TRBD1 | CASSRDRSSYEQYF | TGTGCCAGCAGCCGGGACAGGAGCTCCTACGAGCAGTACTTC
TRBJ1-1 | TRBV6-5 | - | CASSYLRTRTTEAFF | TGTGCCAGCAGTTACCTCCGGACAAGGACCACTGAAGCTTTCTTT
TRBJ2-1 | TRBV5-1 | - | CASSFVSASHNEQFF | TGCGCCAGCAGCTTCGTGTCGGCTAGCCACAATGAGCAGTTCTTC
TRBJ1-1 | TRBV7-2 | - | CASSLIQGVKAEAFF | TGTGCCAGCAGCTTGATACAGGGAGTAAAGGCTGAAGCTTTCTTT
TRBJ2-7 | TRBV30 | TRBD2 | CALSGLVERYEQYF | TGTGCCTTGAGTGGACTAGTGGAACGCTACGAGCAGTACTTC
TRBJ2-5 | TRBV5-6 | - | CASMEGPRETQYF | TGTGCCAGCATGGAGGGCCCTCGGGAGACCCAGTACTTC
TRBJ1-1 | TRBV19 | TRBD1 | CASSRQGILNTEAFF | TGTGCCAGTAGTCGACAGGGGATCTTGAACACTGAAGCTTTCTTT
TRBJ1-4 | TRBV4-3 | - | CASSSHWTATNEKLFF | TGCGCCAGCAGCTCACACTGGACAGCAACTAATGAAAAACTGTTTTTT
TRBJ1-2 | TRBV5-1 | TRBD1 | CASHEGQGNYGYTF | TGCGCCAGCCACGAGGGACAGGGGAACTATGGCTACACCTTC
TRBJ1-1 | TRBV11-2 | TRBD1 | CASRYAGGQMNTEAFF | TGTGCCAGCAGGTATGCCGGGGGACAGATGAACACTGAAGCTTTCTTT
TRBJ2-1 | TRBV27 | - | CASSSHRRGILYNEQFF | TGTGCCAGCAGTTCGCACCGAAGGGGGATCCTTTACAATGAGCAGTTCTTC
TRBJ1-2 | TRBV10-3 | TRBD1 | CAITGDRERYGYTF | TGTGCCATCACCGGGGACAGGGAGCGGTATGGCTACACCTTC
TRBJ2-2 | TRBV9 | TRBD1 | CASSGTGVINTGELFF | TGTGCCAGCAGCGGGACAGGGGTTATTAACACCGGGGAGCTGTTTTTT
TRBJ1-5 | TRBV2 | - | CASSDLNSNQPQHF | TGTGCCAGCAGTGATCTAAATAGCAATCAGCCCCAGCATTTT
TRBJ1-6 | TRBV7-7 | - | CASSLASARSGTQNSPLHF | TGTGCTAGCAGCTTAGCGAGCGCCCGCTCCGGGACACAGAATTCACCCCTCCACTTT
TRBJ1-2 | TRBV19 | - | CASNSNRLGYGYTF | TGTGCCAGTAATTCAAACAGGTTGGGCTATGGCTACACCTTC
TRBJ2-2 | TRBV2 | - | CASSVVLGELFF | TGTGCCAGCAGTGTTGTCCTGGGGGAGCTGTTTTTT
TRBJ2-2 | TRBV11-3 | TRBD1 | CASSLGPRDRDTGELFF | TGTGCCAGCAGCTTAGGGCCCCGGGACAGGGATACCGGGGAGCTGTTTTTT
TRBJ2-4 | TRBV7-2 | - | CASSPSLGENIQYF | TGTGCCAGCAGCCCTAGTCTAGGGGAAAACATTCAGTACTTC
TRBJ2-3 | TRBV5-6 | TRBD2 | CASSPPTSGGPFRTDTQYF | TGTGCCAGCAGCCCCCCCACTAGCGGGGGGCCGTTTCGCACAGATACGCAGTATTTT
TRBJ1-3 | TRBV6-5 | - | CASRGGTASGNTIYF | TGTGCCAGCAGGGGGGGGACGGCCTCTGGAAACACCATATATTTT
TRBJ1-6 | TRBV30 | - | CAWRSPKPTSPLHF | TGTGCCTGGAGATCACCTAAGCCTACTTCACCCCTCCACTTT
TRBJ1-5 | TRBV5-6 | TRBD1 | CASSLGQGDFGNQPQHF | TGTGCCAGCAGCTTAGGACAGGGGGATTTTGGCAATCAGCCCCAGCATTTT
TRBJ2-2 | TRBV9 | TRBD2 | CASSFTTSGGVGELFF | TGTGCCAGCAGCTTCACGACTAGCGGGGGAGTCGGGGAGCTGTTTTTT
TRBJ1-5 | TRBV4-1 | - | CASSQDMVGRQNQPQHF | TGCGCCAGCAGCCAAGATATGGTGGGCAGGCAAAATCAGCCCCAGCATTTT
TRBJ1-3 | TRBV10-3 | TRBD1 | CAIRPGTGTGNTIYF | TGTGCCATCAGACCCGGGACAGGGACGGGAAACACCATATATTTT
TRBJ2-1 | TRBV27 | TRBD2 | CASSTRTSGYNEQFF | TGTGCCAGCAGTACCCGGACTAGCGGTTACAATGAGCAGTTCTTC
TRBJ2-1 | TRBV5-4 | TRBD2 | CASSLIGRGAKFNEQFF | TGTGCCAGCTCATTGATAGGGCGGGGGGCCAAGTTCAATGAGCAGTTCTTC